A selection of T cell receptor beta chains follows, all from one sample in a study of CD8+CD57+ T cells in acquired aplastic anemia. TCRdb processed the reads anew with MiXCR; each CDR3 protein has one entry. Of about 190,000 distinct CDR3 sequences in the sample, 50% to 55% are singletons; the top ten hold roughly 15%. Sequenced material: sorted CD4+, CD8+, or CD8+CD57+ T cells (not recorded which) from PBMCs. These receptor sequences come from a human donor in good health, serving as a control. The CDR3 runs from the conserved cysteine through the conserved F or W. D genes are given only for firm matches. For some rows the clone size is stated as once, few or many, or as a class when expanded; others skip it.

D gene	V gene	J gene	clone size	CDR3 protein	CDR3 DNA
-	TRBV19	TRBJ1-5	many	CASSINPDQPQHF	TGTGCCAGTAGTATAAATCCGGATCAGCCCCAGCATTTT
-	TRBV7-2	TRBJ1-4	-	CASSSSGAGIERLFF	TGTGCCAGCAGCTCCTCCGGGGCAGGGATAGAAAGACTGTTTTTT
-	TRBV10-3	TRBJ2-5	-	CAISESSGGETQYF	TGTGCCATCAGTGAGTCGTCTGGAGGGGAGACCCAGTACTTC
-	TRBV7-2	TRBJ1-2	-	CASSSGYVVGDYTF	TGTGCCAGCAGCTCCGGGTACGTGGTTGGGGACTACACCTTC
TRBD1	TRBV28	TRBJ2-5	many	CASRKIRDSEETQYF	TGTGCCAGCAGAAAAATCCGGGACAGCGAAGAGACCCAGTACTTC
TRBD1	TRBV19	TRBJ1-1	-	CASSMDRGSGAEAFF	TGTGCCAGTAGTATGGACAGGGGAAGTGGCGCTGAAGCTTTCTTT
-	TRBV29-1	TRBJ2-5	once	CSVETTGLGTQYF	TGCAGCGTAGAGACCACAGGGTTAGGGACCCAGTACTTC
TRBD1	TRBV24-1	TRBJ2-1	many	CATSDHTRDRGNEQFF	TGTGCCACCAGTGACCACACCCGGGACAGGGGTAATGAGCAGTTCTTC
TRBD1	TRBV5-8	TRBJ1-1	many	CASSWQGAGAEAFF	TGTGCCAGCAGCTGGCAGGGGGCAGGGGCTGAAGCTTTCTTT
-	TRBV30	TRBJ1-6	few	CAWSESGLTAGGPLHF	TGTGCCTGGAGTGAGTCCGGGTTGACAGCTGGAGGACCCCTCCACTTC
-	TRBV10-3	TRBJ1-6	few	CAISGPDRWDSPLHF	TGTGCCATCAGTGGGCCGGACAGATGGGATTCACCCCTCCACTTT
TRBD2	TRBV4-2	TRBJ2-3	few	CASSQDLLAGGPGTQYF	TGTGCCAGCAGCCAAGATCTCCTAGCGGGGGGGCCGGGTACGCAGTATTTT
-	TRBV7-2	TRBJ2-3	many	CASSRSWGERDTQYF	TGTGCCAGCAGCCGGTCGTGGGGGGAGAGGGATACGCAGTATTTT
TRBD2	TRBV7-2	TRBJ2-1	once	CASSLESGTSGVQMQFF	TGTGCCAGCAGCTTAGAGTCCGGGACTAGCGGGGTCCAAATGCAGTTCTTC
-	TRBV9	TRBJ2-3	-	CASSAHSVLRRRDRRSTDTQYF	-
-	TRBV19	TRBJ2-3	-	CASSLIGSDTQYF	TGTGCCAGCAGTTTAATCGGATCAGATACGCAGTATTTT
-	TRBV2	TRBJ2-3	-	CASSVSREETDTQYF	TGTGCCAGCAGTGTCTCGAGGGAGGAGACAGATACGCAGTATTTT
TRBD1	TRBV7-6	TRBJ1-1	-	CASSTRDRQSNTEAFF	TGTGCCAGCAGCACCAGGGACAGACAATCGAACACTGAAGCTTTCTTT
-	TRBV15	TRBJ2-7	-	CATSRGSSYEQYF	TGTGCCACCAGCAGAGGGTCTTCCTACGAGCAGTACTTC
-	TRBV28	TRBJ1-2	many	CASSPWGAYGYTF	TGTGCCAGCAGCCCATGGGGGGCATATGGCTACACCTTC
TRBD1	TRBV11-3	TRBJ1-5	-	CASSPSGTGFSNQPQHF	TGTGCCAGCAGCCCGAGCGGGACAGGGTTTAGCAATCAGCCCCAGCATTTT
-	TRBV19	TRBJ1-2	-	CASNTFDYGYTF	TGTGCCAGTAACACCTTTGACTATGGCTACACCTTC